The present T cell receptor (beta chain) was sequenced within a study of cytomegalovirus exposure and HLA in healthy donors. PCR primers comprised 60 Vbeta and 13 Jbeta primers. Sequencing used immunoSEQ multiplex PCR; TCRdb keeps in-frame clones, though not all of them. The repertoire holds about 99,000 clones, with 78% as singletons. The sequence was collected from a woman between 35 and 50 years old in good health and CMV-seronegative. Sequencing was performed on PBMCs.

The DNA for the CDR3 is TGTGCCAGCAGCATGGAGACTAGCGGGAGAGGCGATGAGCAGTTCTTC. It specifies CASSMETSGRGDEQFF. The V gene is TRBV9, the J gene TRBJ2-1, with 12 bases matching TRBD2. Germline V gene sequence: CDR1 SGDLS, CDR2 YYNGEE. Trimming removed 4 bases from V and 8 bases from J; junction bases left unmatched: 10. The CDR3 consists of 16 residues.